This is a list of T cell receptor beta chains from one sample in a study of blood T cell repertoires in COVID-19. The assay was immunoSEQ multiplex PCR, and TCRdb's table has in-frame clones only and misses some. This table holds 130,000 to 150,000 clones, 80% to 90% found once. The sample comprised peripheral blood. All receptors derive from a human donor in a cohort sampled during active COVID-19. The CDR3 runs from the conserved cysteine through the conserved F or W. The D gene is left open where the match is weak.

j_gene: TRBJ2-1; v_gene: TRBV19; d_gene: TRBD1; CDR3aa: CASSMTGGHHTEQFF
j_gene: TRBJ2-7; v_gene: TRBV6-6; d_gene: TRBD1; CDR3aa: CASLGTGVVEQYF
j_gene: TRBJ2-3; v_gene: TRBV5-1; d_gene: TRBD1; CDR3aa: CASKLGTGSADTQYF
j_gene: TRBJ1-2; v_gene: TRBV28; d_gene: TRBD1; CDR3aa: CASSSPGQGAGGYTF
j_gene: TRBJ1-3; v_gene: TRBV4-2; d_gene: .; CDR3aa: CASSQEPQGLTSGNTIYF
j_gene: TRBJ2-7; v_gene: TRBV18; d_gene: .; CDR3aa: CASSPSGEQYF
j_gene: TRBJ2-7; v_gene: TRBV18; d_gene: .; CDR3aa: CASSPQTTYEQYF
j_gene: TRBJ2-7; v_gene: TRBV5-4; d_gene: .; CDR3aa: CASSLKWAQTYEQYF
j_gene: TRBJ1-2; v_gene: TRBV6-2/TRBV6-3; d_gene: .; CDR3aa: CASSYGPMGYTF
j_gene: TRBJ1-2; v_gene: TRBV25-1; d_gene: .; CDR3aa: CASKSQGFSYGYTF
j_gene: TRBJ1-2; v_gene: TRBV28; d_gene: .; CDR3aa: CASSFMASNYGYTF
j_gene: TRBJ2-7; v_gene: TRBV6-1; d_gene: .; CDR3aa: CASSEAPPRFSSYEQYF
j_gene: TRBJ1-1; v_gene: TRBV28; d_gene: TRBD1; CDR3aa: CASLGQGLRVTEAFF
j_gene: TRBJ2-4; v_gene: TRBV28; d_gene: .; CDR3aa: CASSPRGGLNIQYF
j_gene: TRBJ2-5; v_gene: TRBV2; d_gene: TRBD2; CDR3aa: CASRETNAGLAGTQYF
j_gene: TRBJ1-1; v_gene: TRBV18; d_gene: .; CDR3aa: CASSPPGRGNTEAFF
j_gene: TRBJ2-2; v_gene: TRBV5-6; d_gene: .; CDR3aa: CASTFRVGELFF
j_gene: TRBJ2-2; v_gene: TRBV12-5; d_gene: TRBD1; CDR3aa: CASGLGLGQDSTGELFF
j_gene: TRBJ1-1; v_gene: TRBV10-3; d_gene: .; CDR3aa: CAISETEGNTEAFF
j_gene: TRBJ1-2; v_gene: TRBV6-5; d_gene: .; CDR3aa: CASSYSGGMYGYTF
j_gene: TRBJ2-7; v_gene: TRBV6-1; d_gene: TRBD2; CDR3aa: CASSEGWGGEDYEQYF
j_gene: TRBJ2-3; v_gene: TRBV11-2; d_gene: .; CDR3aa: CASSLDPGADTQYF
j_gene: TRBJ1-5; v_gene: TRBV30; d_gene: TRBD1; CDR3aa: CAWTSGQGAYQPQHF
j_gene: TRBJ2-2; v_gene: TRBV5-1; d_gene: .; CDR3aa: CASSLQLVTGELFF
j_gene: TRBJ1-5; v_gene: TRBV19; d_gene: .; CDR3aa: CASSLGGGGQPQHF
j_gene: TRBJ2-7; v_gene: TRBV10-1; d_gene: .; CDR3aa: CASSVGEEQYF
j_gene: TRBJ2-5; v_gene: TRBV30; d_gene: TRBD2; CDR3aa: CAWSRPPGLAETQYF
j_gene: TRBJ1-5; v_gene: TRBV7-6; d_gene: .; CDR3aa: CASTPNYSPGQPQHF
j_gene: TRBJ2-2; v_gene: TRBV18; d_gene: .; CDR3aa: CASSPRTENTGELFF
j_gene: TRBJ2-7; v_gene: TRBV6-1; d_gene: TRBD1; CDR3aa: CASSEAGRTGEQYF
j_gene: TRBJ2-7; v_gene: TRBV11-3; d_gene: TRBD2; CDR3aa: CASRILAASSYEQYF
j_gene: TRBJ2-4; v_gene: TRBV7-2; d_gene: .; CDR3aa: CASSGGTGPIAKNIQYF
j_gene: TRBJ1-5; v_gene: TRBV6-5; d_gene: TRBD1; CDR3aa: CAIRGGQGSGWPQHF
j_gene: TRBJ1-1; v_gene: TRBV5-1; d_gene: .; CDR3aa: CASSLDAGAGTEAFF
j_gene: TRBJ1-4; v_gene: TRBV7-9; d_gene: TRBD1; CDR3aa: CASSPGTAVNEKLFF
j_gene: TRBJ1-2; v_gene: TRBV3-1/TRBV3-2; d_gene: .; CDR3aa: CASSQDRVRDGYTF
j_gene: TRBJ1-4; v_gene: TRBV7-2; d_gene: TRBD1; CDR3aa: CASSLRTGGEKLFF
j_gene: TRBJ1-2; v_gene: TRBV4-2; d_gene: .; CDR3aa: CASTYSRLVDYGYTF
j_gene: TRBJ2-1; v_gene: TRBV6-5; d_gene: .; CDR3aa: CASSHRGDNEQFF
j_gene: TRBJ2-5; v_gene: TRBV2; d_gene: .; CDR3aa: CASRGRAQGRGETQYF
j_gene: TRBJ1-2; v_gene: TRBV3-1/TRBV3-2; d_gene: .; CDR3aa: CASNQGGDYGYTF
j_gene: TRBJ2-2; v_gene: TRBV9; d_gene: TRBD2; CDR3aa: CASSVSPSGGVDGELFF
j_gene: TRBJ2-2; v_gene: TRBV29-1; d_gene: .; CDR3aa: CSVEILGGNTGELFF
j_gene: TRBJ2-7; v_gene: TRBV28; d_gene: .; CDR3aa: CASSLGRGYEQYF
j_gene: TRBJ1-2; v_gene: TRBV7-2; d_gene: .; CDR3aa: CASSFLEGYYGYTF
j_gene: TRBJ1-2; v_gene: TRBV14; d_gene: TRBD1; CDR3aa: CASSPGTGGAPNYGYTF
j_gene: TRBJ2-2; v_gene: TRBV6-5; d_gene: .; CDR3aa: CASTQAGDAGELFF
j_gene: TRBJ2-7; v_gene: TRBV7-2; d_gene: TRBD2; CDR3aa: CASTWTSGLYEQYF
j_gene: TRBJ2-2; v_gene: TRBV27; d_gene: .; CDR3aa: CASSFGRVNTGELFF
j_gene: TRBJ1-4; v_gene: TRBV11-2; d_gene: .; CDR3aa: CASSPWRATNEKLFF
j_gene: TRBJ1-4; v_gene: TRBV7-8; d_gene: .; CDR3aa: CASRDRANEKLFF
j_gene: TRBJ1-1; v_gene: TRBV5-5; d_gene: .; CDR3aa: CASILGGARNTEAFF
j_gene: TRBJ1-5; v_gene: TRBV4-3; d_gene: .; CDR3aa: CASSQDWENHQPQHF
j_gene: TRBJ1-2; v_gene: TRBV11-3; d_gene: .; CDR3aa: CASSPGPSLGNGYTF
j_gene: TRBJ2-2; v_gene: TRBV18; d_gene: .; CDR3aa: CASSPSRGADTGELFF
j_gene: TRBJ2-3; v_gene: TRBV7-2; d_gene: TRBD1; CDR3aa: CASSSGQGDTDTQYF
j_gene: TRBJ2-7; v_gene: TRBV3-1/TRBV3-2; d_gene: TRBD2; CDR3aa: CASSQVLRGGYEQYF